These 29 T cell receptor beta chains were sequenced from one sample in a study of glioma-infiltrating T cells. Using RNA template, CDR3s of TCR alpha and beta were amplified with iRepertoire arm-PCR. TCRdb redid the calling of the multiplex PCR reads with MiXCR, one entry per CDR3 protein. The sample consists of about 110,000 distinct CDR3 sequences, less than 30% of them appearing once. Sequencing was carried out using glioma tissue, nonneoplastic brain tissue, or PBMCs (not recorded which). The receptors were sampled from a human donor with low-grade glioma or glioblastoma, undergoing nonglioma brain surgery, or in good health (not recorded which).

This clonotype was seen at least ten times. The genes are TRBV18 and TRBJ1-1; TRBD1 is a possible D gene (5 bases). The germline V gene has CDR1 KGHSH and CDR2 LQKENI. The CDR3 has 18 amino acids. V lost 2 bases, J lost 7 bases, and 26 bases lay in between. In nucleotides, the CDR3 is TGTGCCAGCTCACCATTGGTGAAGACAGATCGTGTCCCCCTTGAAGCTTTCTTT. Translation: CASSPLVKTDRVPLEAFF.

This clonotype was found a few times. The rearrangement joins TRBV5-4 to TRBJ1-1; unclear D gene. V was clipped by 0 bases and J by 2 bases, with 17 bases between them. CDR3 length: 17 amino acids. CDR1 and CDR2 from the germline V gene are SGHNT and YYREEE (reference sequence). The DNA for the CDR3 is TGTGCCAGCAGCTTGGGGGCTTTGGGAGTCCAAAACACTGAAGCTTTCTTT. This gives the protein CASSLGALGVQNTEAFF.

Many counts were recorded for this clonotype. The CDR3 DNA sequence: TGTGCCACCAGTGATTTGGGGACAGGGGAGTCCCCCAATGAGCAGTTCTTC. It is translated as CATSDLGTGESPNEQFF. The V gene is TRBV24-1, the J gene TRBJ2-1; 10 bases are a match to TRBD1. With V trimmed by 0 bases and J by 6 bases, 7 bases remained unmatched. There are 17 residues in the CDR3. Germline V lookup: CDR1 KGHDR, CDR2 SFDVKD.

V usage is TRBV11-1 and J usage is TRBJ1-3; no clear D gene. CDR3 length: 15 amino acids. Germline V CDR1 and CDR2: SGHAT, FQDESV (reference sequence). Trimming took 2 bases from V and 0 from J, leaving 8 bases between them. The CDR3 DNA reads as TGTGCCAGCAGCTTAAACGGAGACTCTGGAAACACCATATATTTT. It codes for CASSLNGDSGNTIYF. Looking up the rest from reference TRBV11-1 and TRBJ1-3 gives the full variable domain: EAEVAQSPRYKITEKSQAVAFWCDPISGHATLYWYRQILGQGPELLVQFQDESVVDDSQLPKDRFSAERLKGVDSTLKIQPAELGDSAMYLCASSLNGDSGNTIYFGEGSWLTVV.

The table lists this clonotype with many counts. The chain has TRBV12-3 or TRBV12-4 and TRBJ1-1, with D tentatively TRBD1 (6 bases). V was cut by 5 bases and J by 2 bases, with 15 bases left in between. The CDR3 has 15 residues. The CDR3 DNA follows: TGTGCCAGCAGTCCTTCCCAGGGGTTCAACACTGAAGCTTTCTTT. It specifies CASSPSQGFNTEAFF.

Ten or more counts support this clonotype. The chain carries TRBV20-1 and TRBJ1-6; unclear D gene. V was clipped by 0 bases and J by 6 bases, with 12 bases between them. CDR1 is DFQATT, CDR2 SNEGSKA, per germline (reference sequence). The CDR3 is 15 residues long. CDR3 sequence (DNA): TGCAGTGCTAGAGATTCGGGGTCGGCTAATTCACCCCTCCACTTT. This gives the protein CSARDSGSANSPLHF.

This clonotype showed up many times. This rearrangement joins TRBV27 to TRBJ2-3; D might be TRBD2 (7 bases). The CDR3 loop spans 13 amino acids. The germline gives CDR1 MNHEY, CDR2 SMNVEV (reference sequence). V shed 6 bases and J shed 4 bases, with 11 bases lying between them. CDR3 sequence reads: CASSGGPADTQYF. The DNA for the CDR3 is TGTGCCAGCAGCGGGGGGCCTGCAGATACGCAGTATTTT.

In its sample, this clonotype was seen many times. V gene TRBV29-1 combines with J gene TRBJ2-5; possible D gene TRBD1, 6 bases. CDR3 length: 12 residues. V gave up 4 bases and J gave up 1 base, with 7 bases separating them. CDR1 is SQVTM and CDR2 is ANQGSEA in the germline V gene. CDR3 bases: TGCAGCGTTGGACAGGCCCAAGAGACCCAGTACTTC. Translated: CSVGQAQETQYF.

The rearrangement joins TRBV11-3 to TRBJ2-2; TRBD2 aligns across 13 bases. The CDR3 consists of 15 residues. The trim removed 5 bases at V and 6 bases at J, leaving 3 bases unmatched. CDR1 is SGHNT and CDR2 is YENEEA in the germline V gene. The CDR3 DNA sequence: TGTGCCAGCAGCCCGGGACTAGCGGGGTCCGGGGAGCTGTTTTTT. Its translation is CASSPGLAGSGELFF.

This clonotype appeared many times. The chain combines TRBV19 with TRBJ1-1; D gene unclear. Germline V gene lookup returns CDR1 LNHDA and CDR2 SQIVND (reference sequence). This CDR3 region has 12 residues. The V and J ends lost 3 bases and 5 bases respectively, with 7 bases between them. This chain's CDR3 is CASSIPETEAFF. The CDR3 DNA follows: TGTGCCAGTAGTATCCCGGAGACTGAAGCTTTCTTT.

DNA for the CDR3: TGTGCCAGTAGTATAGTCGGCAGTGCCTCCTACGAGCAGTACTTC. Protein product: CASSIVGSASYEQYF. V and J are TRBV19 and TRBJ2-7; D call uncertain. Germline CDR1 is LNHDA and CDR2 is SQIVND (reference sequence). With 1 base removed from V and 0 bases from J, the gap between germline ends came to 10 bases. This CDR3 contains 15 residues.

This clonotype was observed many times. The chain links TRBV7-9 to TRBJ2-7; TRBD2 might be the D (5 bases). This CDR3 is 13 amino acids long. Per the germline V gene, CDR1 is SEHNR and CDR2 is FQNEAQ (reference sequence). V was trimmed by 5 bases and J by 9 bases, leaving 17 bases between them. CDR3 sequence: CASSPPGLGRQYF. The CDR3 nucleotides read TGTGCCAGCAGCCCGCCGGGCCTGGGGAGGCAGTACTTC.

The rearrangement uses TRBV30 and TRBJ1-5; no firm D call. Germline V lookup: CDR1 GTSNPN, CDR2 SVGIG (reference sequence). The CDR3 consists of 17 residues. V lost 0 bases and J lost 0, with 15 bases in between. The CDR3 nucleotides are TGTGCCTGGAGTGTATCGGCAGGAAAACATAGCAATCAGCCCCAGCATTTT. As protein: CAWSVSAGKHSNQPQHF.

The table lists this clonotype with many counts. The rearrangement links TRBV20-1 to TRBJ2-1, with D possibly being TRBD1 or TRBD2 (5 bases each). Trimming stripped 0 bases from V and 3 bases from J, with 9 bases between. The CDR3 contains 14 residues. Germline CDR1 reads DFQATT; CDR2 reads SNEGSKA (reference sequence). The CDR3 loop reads CSARDEGYYNEQFF. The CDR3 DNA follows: TGCAGTGCTAGAGATGAGGGGTACTACAATGAGCAGTTCTTC.

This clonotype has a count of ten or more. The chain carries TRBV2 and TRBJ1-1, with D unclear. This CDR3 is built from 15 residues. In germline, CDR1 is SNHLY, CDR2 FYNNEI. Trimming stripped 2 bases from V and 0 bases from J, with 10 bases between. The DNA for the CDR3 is TGTGCCAGCAGTGAAATGGGCGTTATGAACACTGAAGCTTTCTTT. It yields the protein CASSEMGVMNTEAFF.

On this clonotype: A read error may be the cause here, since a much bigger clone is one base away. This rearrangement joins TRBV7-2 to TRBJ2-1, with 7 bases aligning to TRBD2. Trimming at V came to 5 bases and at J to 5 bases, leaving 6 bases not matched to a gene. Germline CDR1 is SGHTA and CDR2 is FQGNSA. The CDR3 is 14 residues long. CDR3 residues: CASSISGVNNEQFF. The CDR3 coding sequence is TGTGCCAGCAGCATAAGCGGGGTTAACAATGAGCAGTTCTTC.

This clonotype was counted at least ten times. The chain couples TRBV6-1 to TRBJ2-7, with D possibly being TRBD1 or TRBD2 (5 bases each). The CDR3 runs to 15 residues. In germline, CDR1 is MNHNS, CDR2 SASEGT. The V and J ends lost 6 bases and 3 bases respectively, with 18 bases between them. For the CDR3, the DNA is TGTGCCAGCAGCCCTAACGGGGCAGCCGACTACGAGCAGTACTTC. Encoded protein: CASSPNGAADYEQYF.

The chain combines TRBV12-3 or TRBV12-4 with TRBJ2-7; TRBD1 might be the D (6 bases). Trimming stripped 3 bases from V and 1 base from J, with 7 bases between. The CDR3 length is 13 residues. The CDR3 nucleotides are TGTGCCAGCAGTTTTGACAGGTCCTACGAGCAGTACTTC. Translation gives CASSFDRSYEQYF.

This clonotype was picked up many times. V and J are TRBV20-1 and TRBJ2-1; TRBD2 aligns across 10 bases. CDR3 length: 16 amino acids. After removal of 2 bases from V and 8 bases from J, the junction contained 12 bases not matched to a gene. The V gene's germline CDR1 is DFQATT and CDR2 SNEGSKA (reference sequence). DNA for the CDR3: TGCAGTGCTAGATCCCCCCTAGCGGGAGAGAGTGATGAGCAGTTCTTC. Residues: CSARSPLAGESDEQFF.

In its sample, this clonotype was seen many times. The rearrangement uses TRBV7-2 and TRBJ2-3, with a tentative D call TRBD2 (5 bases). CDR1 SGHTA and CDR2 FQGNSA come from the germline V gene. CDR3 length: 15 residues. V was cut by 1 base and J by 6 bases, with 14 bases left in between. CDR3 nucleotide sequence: TGTGCCAGCAGCTTAGGGTCGGGGTTGGGCGATACGCAGTATTTT. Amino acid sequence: CASSLGSGLGDTQYF.

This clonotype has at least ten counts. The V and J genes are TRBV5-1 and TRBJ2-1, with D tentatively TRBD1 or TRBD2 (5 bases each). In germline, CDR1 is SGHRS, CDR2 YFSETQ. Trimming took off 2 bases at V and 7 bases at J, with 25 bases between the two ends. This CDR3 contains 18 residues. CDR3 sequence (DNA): TGCGCCAGCAGCTTCGGGCCTACTCGGGGCGATGACTGGAATGAGCAGTTCTTC. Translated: CASSFGPTRGDDWNEQFF.

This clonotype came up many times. CDR3 DNA: TGTGCCAGCAGCTTTGCAGGGGTCCAAGAGACCCAGTACTTC. Protein: CASSFAGVQETQYF. This chain joins TRBV7-3 and TRBJ2-5, with D perhaps TRBD1 (6 bases). Germline loops: CDR1 SGHTA, CDR2 FQGTGA. The V end lost 3 bases, the J end lost 1 base, and 9 bases lay between the germline ends. This CDR3 spans 14 amino acids.

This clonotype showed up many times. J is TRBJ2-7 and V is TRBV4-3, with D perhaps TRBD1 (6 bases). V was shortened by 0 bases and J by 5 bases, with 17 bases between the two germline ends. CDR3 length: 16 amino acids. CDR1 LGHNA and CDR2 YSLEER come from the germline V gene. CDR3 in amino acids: CASSQEGGQRLHEQYF. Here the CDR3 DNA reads TGCGCCAGCAGCCAAGAAGGCGGACAGAGGCTCCACGAGCAGTACTTC.

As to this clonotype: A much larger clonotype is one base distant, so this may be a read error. Here the CDR3 reads CASTPPLARTGNEQFF. The DNA for the CDR3 is TGTGCCAGCACCCCCCCACTAGCTCGGACGGGCAATGAGCAGTTCTTC. This chain uses TRBV28 with TRBJ2-1, with D possibly being TRBD2 (6 bases). The germline CDR1 and CDR2 sequences are MDHEN and SYDVKM. CDR3 length: 16 amino acids. The V end lost 7 bases, the J end lost 6 bases, and 22 bases lay between the germline ends. Combining the CDR3 with reference TRBV28 and TRBJ2-1 gives the whole variable domain DVKVTQSSRYLVKRTGEKVFLECVQDMDHENMFWYRQDPGLGLRLIYFSYDVKMKEKGDIPEGYSVSREKKERFSLILESASTNQTSMYLCASTPPLARTGNEQFFGPGTRLTVL.

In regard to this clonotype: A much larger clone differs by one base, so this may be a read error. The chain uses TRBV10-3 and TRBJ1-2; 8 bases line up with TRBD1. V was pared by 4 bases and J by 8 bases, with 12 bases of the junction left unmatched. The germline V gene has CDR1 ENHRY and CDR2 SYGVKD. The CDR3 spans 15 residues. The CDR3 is CAISVYQGAGDGYTF. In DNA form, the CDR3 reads TGTGCCATCAGTGTTTACCAGGGGGCAGGGGACGGCTACACCTTC.

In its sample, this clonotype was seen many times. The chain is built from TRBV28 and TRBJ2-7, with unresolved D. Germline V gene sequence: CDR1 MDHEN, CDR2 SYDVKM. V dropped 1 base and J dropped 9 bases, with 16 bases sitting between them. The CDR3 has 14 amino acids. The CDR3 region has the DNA TGTGCCAGCAGTTTATACAGTAGCCCAGTGGGGCAGTACTTC. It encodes CASSLYSSPVGQYF.

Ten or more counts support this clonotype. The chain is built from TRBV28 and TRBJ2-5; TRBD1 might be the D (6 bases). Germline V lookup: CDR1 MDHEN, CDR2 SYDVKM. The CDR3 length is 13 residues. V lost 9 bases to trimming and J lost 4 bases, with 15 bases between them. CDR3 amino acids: CASTSGGGETQYF. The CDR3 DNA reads TGTGCCAGTACTTCTGGGGGCGGAGAGACCCAGTACTTC. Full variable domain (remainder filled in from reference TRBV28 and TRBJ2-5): DVKVTQSSRYLVKRTGEKVFLECVQDMDHENMFWYRQDPGLGLRLIYFSYDVKMKEKGDIPEGYSVSREKKERFSLILESASTNQTSMYLCASTSGGGETQYFGPGTRLLVL.

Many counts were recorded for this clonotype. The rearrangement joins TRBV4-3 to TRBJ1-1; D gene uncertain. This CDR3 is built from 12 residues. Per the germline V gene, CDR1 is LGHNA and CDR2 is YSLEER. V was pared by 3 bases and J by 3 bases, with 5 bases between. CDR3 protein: CASSHGYTEAFF. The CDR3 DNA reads TGCGCCAGCAGCCATGGGTACACTGAAGCTTTCTTT.

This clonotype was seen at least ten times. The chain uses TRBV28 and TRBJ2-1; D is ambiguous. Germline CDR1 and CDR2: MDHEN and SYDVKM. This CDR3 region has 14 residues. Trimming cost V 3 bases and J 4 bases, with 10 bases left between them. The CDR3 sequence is CASSFIDDYNEQFF. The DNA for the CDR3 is TGTGCCAGCAGTTTTATCGATGATTACAATGAGCAGTTCTTC.